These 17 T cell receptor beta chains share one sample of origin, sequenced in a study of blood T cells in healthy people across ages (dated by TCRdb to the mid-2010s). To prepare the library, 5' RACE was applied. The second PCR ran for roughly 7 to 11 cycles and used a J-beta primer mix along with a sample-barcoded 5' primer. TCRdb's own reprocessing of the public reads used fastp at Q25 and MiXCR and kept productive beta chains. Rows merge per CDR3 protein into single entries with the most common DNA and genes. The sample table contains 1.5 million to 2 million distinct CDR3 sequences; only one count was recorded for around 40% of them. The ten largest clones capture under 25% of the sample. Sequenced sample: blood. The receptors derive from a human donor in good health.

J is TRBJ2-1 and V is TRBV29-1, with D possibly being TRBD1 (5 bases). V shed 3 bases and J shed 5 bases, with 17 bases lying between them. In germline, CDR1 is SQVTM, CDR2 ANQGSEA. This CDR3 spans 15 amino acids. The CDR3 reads CSVEDDRTIHNEQFF. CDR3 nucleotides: TGCAGCGTTGAGGACGACAGAACAATCCACAATGAGCAGTTCTTC.

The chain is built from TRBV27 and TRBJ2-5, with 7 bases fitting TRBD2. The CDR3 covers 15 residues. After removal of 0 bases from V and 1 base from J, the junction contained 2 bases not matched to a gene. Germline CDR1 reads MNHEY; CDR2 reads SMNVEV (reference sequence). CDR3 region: CASSLSGGGQETQYF. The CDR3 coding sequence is TGTGCCAGCAGTTTATCGGGGGGGGGCCAAGAGACCCAGTACTTC.

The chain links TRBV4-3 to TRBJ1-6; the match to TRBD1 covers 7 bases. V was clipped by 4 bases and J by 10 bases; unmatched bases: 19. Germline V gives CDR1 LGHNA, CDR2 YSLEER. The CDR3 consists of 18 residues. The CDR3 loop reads CASSLTRGPLGTESPLHF. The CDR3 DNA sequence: TGCGCCAGCAGCCTTACCAGAGGCCCCCTAGGGACAGAGTCACCCCTCCACTTT.

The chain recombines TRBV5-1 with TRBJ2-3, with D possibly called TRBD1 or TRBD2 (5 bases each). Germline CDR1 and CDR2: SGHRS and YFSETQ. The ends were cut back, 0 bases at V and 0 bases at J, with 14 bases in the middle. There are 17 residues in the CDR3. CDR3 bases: TGCGCCAGCAGCTTGGTGACTGGGGGTGGGAGCACAGATACGCAGTATTTT. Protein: CASSLVTGGGSTDTQYF.

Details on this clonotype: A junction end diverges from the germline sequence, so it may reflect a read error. CDR3 DNA sequence: TGTGCTAGCAGCTTAGTCGCAGGGGGAGGAAGGGAGACCCAGTACTTC. The encoded protein is CASSLVAGGGRETQYF. This rearrangement joins TRBV7-7 to TRBJ2-5; possibly TRBD1 for D (7 bases). Germline V lookup: CDR1 SSHAT, CDR2 FNYEAQ (reference sequence). The CDR3 totals 16 residues.

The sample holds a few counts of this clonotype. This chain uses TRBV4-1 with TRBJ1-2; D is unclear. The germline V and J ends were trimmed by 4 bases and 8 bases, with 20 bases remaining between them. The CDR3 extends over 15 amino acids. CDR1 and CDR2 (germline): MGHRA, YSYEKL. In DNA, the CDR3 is TGCGCCAGCAGCCTGAGCTCGGACGGCTTAAAGGGCTACACCTTC. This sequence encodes CASSLSSDGLKGYTF.

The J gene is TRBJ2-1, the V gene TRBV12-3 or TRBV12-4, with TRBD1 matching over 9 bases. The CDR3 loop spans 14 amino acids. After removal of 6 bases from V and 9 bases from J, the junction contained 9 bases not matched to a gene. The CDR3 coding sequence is TGTGCCAGCAGACCGGGACAGGGCTTCGGTGAGCAGTTCTTC. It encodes CASRPGQGFGEQFF.

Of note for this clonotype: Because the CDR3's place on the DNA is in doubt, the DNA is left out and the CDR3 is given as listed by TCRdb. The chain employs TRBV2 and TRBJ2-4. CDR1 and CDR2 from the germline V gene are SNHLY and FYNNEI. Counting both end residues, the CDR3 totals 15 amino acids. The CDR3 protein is CASSSSHIAKNIQYF.

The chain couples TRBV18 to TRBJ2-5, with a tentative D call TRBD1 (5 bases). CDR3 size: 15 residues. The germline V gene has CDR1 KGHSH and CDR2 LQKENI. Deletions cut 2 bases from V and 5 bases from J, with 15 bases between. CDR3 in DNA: TGTGCCAGCTCACCAAGGGCAGGGTTTTTTGAGACCCAGTACTTC. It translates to CASSPRAGFFETQYF.

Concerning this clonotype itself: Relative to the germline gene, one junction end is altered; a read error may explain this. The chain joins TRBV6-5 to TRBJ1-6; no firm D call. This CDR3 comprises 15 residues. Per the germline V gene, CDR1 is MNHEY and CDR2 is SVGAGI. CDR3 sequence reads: CASSYSNGWNSPPHF. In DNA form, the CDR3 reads TGTGCCAGCAGTTACTCGAATGGGTGGAATTCACCCCCCCACTTT.

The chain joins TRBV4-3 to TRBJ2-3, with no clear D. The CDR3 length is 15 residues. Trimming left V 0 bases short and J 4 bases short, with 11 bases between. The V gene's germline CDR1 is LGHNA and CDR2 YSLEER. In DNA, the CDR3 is TGCGCCAGCAGCCAAGATCGCACTGGCGCAGATACGCAGTATTTT. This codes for CASSQDRTGADTQYF.

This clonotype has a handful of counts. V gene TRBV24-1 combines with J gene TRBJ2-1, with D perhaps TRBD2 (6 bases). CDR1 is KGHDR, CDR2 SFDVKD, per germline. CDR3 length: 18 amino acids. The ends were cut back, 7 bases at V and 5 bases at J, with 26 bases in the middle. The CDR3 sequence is CATRPSRGQAGTNNEQFF. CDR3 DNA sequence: TGTGCCACCAGGCCATCGCGAGGCCAAGCGGGTACAAACAATGAGCAGTTCTTC.

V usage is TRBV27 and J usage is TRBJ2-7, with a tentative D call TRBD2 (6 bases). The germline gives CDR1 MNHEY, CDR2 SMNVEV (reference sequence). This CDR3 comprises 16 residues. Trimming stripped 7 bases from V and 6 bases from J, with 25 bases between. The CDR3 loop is CASTPGRGLAGFEQYF. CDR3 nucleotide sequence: TGTGCCAGCACCCCCGGCCGGGGACTCGCGGGGTTCGAGCAGTACTTC.

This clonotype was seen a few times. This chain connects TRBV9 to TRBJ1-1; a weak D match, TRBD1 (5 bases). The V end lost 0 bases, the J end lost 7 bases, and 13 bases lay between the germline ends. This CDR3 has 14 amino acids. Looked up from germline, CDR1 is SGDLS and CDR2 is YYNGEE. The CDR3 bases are TGTGCCAGCAGCGTAGATGGCAGGGAGATTGAAGCTTTCTTT. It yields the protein CASSVDGREIEAFF.

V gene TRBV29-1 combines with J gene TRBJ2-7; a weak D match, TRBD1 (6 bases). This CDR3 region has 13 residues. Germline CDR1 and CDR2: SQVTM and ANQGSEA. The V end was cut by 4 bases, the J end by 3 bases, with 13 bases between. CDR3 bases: TGCAGCGTTGTAAGAGGGGGTCGCTACGAGCAGTACTTC. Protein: CSVVRGGRYEQYF.

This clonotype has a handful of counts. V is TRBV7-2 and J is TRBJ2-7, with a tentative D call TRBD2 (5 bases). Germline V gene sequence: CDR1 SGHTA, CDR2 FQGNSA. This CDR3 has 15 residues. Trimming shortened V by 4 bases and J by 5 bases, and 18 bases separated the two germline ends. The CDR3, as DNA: TGTGCCAGCAGCTATGTCCTAGGGCGGGCTGACGAGCAGTACTTC. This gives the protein CASSYVLGRADEQYF.

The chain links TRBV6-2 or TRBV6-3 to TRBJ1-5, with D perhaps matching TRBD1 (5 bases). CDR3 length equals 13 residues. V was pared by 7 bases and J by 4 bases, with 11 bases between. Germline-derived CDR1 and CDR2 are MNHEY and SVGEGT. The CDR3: CASMRQRNQPQHF. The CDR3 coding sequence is TGTGCCAGCATGAGACAGAGAAATCAGCCCCAGCATTTT.